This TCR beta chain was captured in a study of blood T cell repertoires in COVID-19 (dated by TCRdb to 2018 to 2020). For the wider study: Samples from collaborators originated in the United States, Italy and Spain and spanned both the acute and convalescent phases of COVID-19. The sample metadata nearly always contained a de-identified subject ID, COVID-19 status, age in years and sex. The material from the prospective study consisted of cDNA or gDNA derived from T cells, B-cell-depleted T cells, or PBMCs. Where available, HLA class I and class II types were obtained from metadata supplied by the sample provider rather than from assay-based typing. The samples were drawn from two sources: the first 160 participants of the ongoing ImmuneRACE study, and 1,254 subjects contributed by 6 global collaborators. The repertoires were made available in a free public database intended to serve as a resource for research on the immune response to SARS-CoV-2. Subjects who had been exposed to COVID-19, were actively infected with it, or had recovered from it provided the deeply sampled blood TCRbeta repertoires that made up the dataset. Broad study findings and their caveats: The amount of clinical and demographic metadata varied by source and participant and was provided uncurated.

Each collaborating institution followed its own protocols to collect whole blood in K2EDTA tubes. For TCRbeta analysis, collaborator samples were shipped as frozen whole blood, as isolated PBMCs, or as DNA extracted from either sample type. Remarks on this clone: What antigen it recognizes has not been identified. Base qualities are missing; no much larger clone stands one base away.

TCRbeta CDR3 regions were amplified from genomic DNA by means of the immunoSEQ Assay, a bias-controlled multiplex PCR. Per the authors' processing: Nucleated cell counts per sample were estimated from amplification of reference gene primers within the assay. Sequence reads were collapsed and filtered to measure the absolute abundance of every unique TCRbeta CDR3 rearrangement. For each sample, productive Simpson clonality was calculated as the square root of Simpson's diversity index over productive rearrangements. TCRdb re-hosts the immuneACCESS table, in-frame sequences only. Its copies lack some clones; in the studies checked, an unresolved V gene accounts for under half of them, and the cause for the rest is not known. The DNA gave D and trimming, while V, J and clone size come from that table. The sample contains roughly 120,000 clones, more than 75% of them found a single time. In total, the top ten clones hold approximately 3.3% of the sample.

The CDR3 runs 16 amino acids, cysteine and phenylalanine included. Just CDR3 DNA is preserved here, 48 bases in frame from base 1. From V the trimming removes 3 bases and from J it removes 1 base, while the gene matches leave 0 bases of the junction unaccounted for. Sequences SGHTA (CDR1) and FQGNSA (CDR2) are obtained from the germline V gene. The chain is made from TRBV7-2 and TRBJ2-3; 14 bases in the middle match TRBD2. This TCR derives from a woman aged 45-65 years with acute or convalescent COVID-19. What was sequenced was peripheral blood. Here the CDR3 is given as CASSLGLAGGTDTQYF. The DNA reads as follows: TGTGCCAGCAGCTTGGGACTAGCGGGGGGCACAGATACGCAGTATTTT.